One and the same sample provided the 6 T cell receptor beta chains below, sequenced in a study of shared clonotypes between healthy human individuals. TCRdb's copy holds only in-frame clones and misses some; the assay was immunoSEQ multiplex PCR. This table has about 2.5 million clones, around 93% appearing once. The sequenced sample consisted of naive CD4+ T cells from PBMCs. Regarding subset: CD45RA+ positively selected. The receptors were sampled from a man younger than 35 in good health. Some clones in this sample may be carry-over from other donors' samples.

This clone was found once. This chain joins TRBV5-6 and TRBJ2-5; no firm D call. Trimming took 2 bases from V and 4 from J, leaving 15 bases between them. CDR1 and CDR2 (germline): SGHDT, YYEEEE. This CDR3 contains 15 residues. The CDR3 DNA reads TGTGCCAGCAGCTTTAGCCCTCCGTCCAGAGAGACCCAGTACTTC. This codes for CASSFSPPSRETQYF.

The chain joins TRBV6-6 to TRBJ2-7; 8 bases fit TRBD1. Per germline, CDR1 MNHNY and CDR2 SVGAGI (reference sequence). The ends lost 2 bases at V and 7 bases at J; junction bases unmatched: 13. The CDR3 totals 16 residues. CDR3 protein: CASSYTAGGGTGEQYF. The CDR3 DNA reads TGTGCCAGCAGTTACACCGCAGGGGGCGGTACGGGAGAGCAGTACTTC.

CDR3 in amino acids: CASSQRTGNGYTF. The CDR3 DNA reads TGTGCCAGCAGCCAACGGACAGGGAATGGCTACACCTTC. This sequence joins TRBV14 and TRBJ1-2; 8 bases agree with TRBD1. Germline lookup yields CDR1 SGHDN and CDR2 FVKESK. The CDR3 is 13 residues long. J lost 6 bases, V lost 2 bases, and 2 bases had no gene match.

Notes on this clone: The same CDR3 can be traced to other DNA sequences in this sample. V is TRBV5-1 and J is TRBJ2-7, with 8 bases lining up with TRBD1. Per the germline V gene, CDR1 is SGHRS and CDR2 is YFSETQ. There are 15 residues in the CDR3. V was clipped by 0 bases and J by 3 bases; unmatched bases: 5. The CDR3 DNA is TGCGCCAGCAGCTTGGTTGGGACAGGAGGCTACGAGCAGTACTTC. Its translation: CASSLVGTGGYEQYF.

The chain couples TRBV2 to TRBJ2-1, with 9 bases aligning to TRBD1. Germline loops: CDR1 SNHLY, CDR2 FYNNEI. The CDR3 is made up of 14 amino acids. J was trimmed by 3 bases and V by 6 bases; bases with no gene match: 3. CDR3 bases: TGTGCCAGCAGCGGGACAGGGAACTACAATGAGCAGTTCTTC. Protein: CASSGTGNYNEQFF. The complete variable domain, with remaining parts taken from reference TRBV2 and TRBJ2-1, reads EPEVTQTPSHQVTQMGQEVILRCVPISNHLYFYWYRQILGQKVEFLVSFYNNEISEKSEIFDDQFSVERPDGSNFTLKIRSTKLEDSAMYFCASSGTGNYNEQFFGPGTRLTVL.

The chain employs TRBV11-2 and TRBJ1-2, with no clear D. Trimming stripped 0 bases from V and 4 bases from J, with 15 bases between. The CDR3 spans 16 residues. Germline loops: CDR1 SGHAT, CDR2 FQNNGV. CDR3 nucleotides: TGTGCCAGCAGCTTAGACCCAGGACCGAGAGTCTATGGCTACACCTTC. Its protein is CASSLDPGPRVYGYTF. The variable domain in full, completed from reference TRBV11-2 and TRBJ1-2, reads EAGVAQSPRYKIIEKRQSVAFWCNPISGHATLYWYQQILGQGPKLLIQFQNNGVVDDSQLPKDRFSAERLKGVDSTLKIQPAKLEDSAVYLCASSLDPGPRVYGYTFGSGTRLTVV.